The 16 T cell receptor beta chains reported below all come from one sample, sequenced in a study of cytomegalovirus exposure and HLA in healthy donors. It was with 60 Vbeta and 13 Jbeta primers that the PCR ran. The table came from immunoSEQ multiplex PCR; TCRdb's copy has only in-frame clones and leaves some out. The data show over 110,000 clones, 78% seen once. Sequences were obtained from PBMCs. The source is a middle-aged woman in good health and CMV-seropositive.

Only a few counts were recorded for this clone. The chain carries TRBV7-9 and TRBJ2-7; tentatively, D is TRBD1 (6 bases). V lost 4 bases and J 2 bases, leaving 12 bases between the germline ends. This CDR3 spans 14 amino acids. CDR1 and CDR2 (germline): SEHNR, FQNEAQ (reference sequence). CDR3 DNA: TGTGCCAGCAGCTGGGGACAAGGACCCTACGAGCAGTACTTC. Translating it yields CASSWGQGPYEQYF.

The chain joins TRBV6-5 to TRBJ2-1, with 13 nucleotides matching TRBD2. The V and J ends lost 2 bases and 9 bases, in that order; junction bases with no gene match: 4. The CDR3 contains 15 residues. Germline loops: CDR1 MNHEY, CDR2 SVGAGI. As DNA, the CDR3 is TGTGCCAGCAGTTACGCCGGACTAGCGGGAGTTGAGCAGTTCTTC. Translating it yields CASSYAGLAGVEQFF.

The chain carries TRBV6-1 and TRBJ2-1; a possible D gene is TRBD1 (5 bases). The CDR3 extends over 13 amino acids. V gave up 6 bases and J gave up 4 bases, with 10 bases separating them. Per the germline V gene, CDR1 is MNHNS and CDR2 is SASEGT. In nucleotides, the CDR3 is TGTGCCAGCAGCTTACAGGAGTACAATGAGCAGTTCTTC. Residues: CASSLQEYNEQFF.

The rearrangement uses TRBV9 and TRBJ2-3; 8 nucleotides agree with TRBD1. Trimming took 2 bases from V and 2 from J; bases not matched to a gene: 4. Germline V lookup: CDR1 SGDLS, CDR2 YYNGEE. The CDR3 runs to 15 residues. The CDR3, as DNA: TGTGCCAGCAGCGTGGGGACAGGACCCACAGATACGCAGTATTTT. The encoded protein is CASSVGTGPTDTQYF. Drawing the rest from reference TRBV9 and TRBJ2-3, the complete variable domain is DSGVTQTPKHLITATGQRVTLRCSPRSGDLSVYWYQQSLDQGLQFLIQYYNGEERAKGNILERFSAQQFPDLHSELNLSSLELGDSALYFCASSVGTGPTDTQYFGPGTRLTVL.

The gene calls are TRBV9 and TRBJ2-1; tentative D call: TRBD2 (6 bases). Germline CDR1 reads SGDLS; CDR2 reads YYNGEE. V was shortened by 0 bases and J by 3 bases, with 22 bases between the two germline ends. The CDR3 sequence is 19 residues long. The CDR3 is CASSVGYRRGILNYNEQFF. The CDR3 region has the DNA TGTGCCAGCAGCGTAGGGTATAGGAGGGGTATTCTAAACTACAATGAGCAGTTCTTC.

This clone was observed a few times. The genes are TRBV28 and TRBJ2-7; a possible D gene is TRBD2 (7 bases). The V and J ends lost 5 bases and 2 bases respectively, with 19 bases between them. Germline V gene lookup returns CDR1 MDHEN and CDR2 SYDVKM. The CDR3 contains 16 residues. The CDR3 sequence is CASSLPGGGQTYEQYF. CDR3 bases: TGTGCCAGCAGTCTGCCTGGGGGGGGGCAAACCTACGAGCAGTACTTC. The entire variable domain, with the rest obtained from reference TRBV28 and TRBJ2-7, is as follows: DVKVTQSSRYLVKRTGEKVFLECVQDMDHENMFWYRQDPGLGLRLIYFSYDVKMKEKGDIPEGYSVSREKKERFSLILESASTNQTSMYLCASSLPGGGQTYEQYFGPGTRLTVT.

This sequence joins TRBV4-1 and TRBJ2-7, with a tentative D call TRBD2 (5 bases). V was cut by 2 bases and J by 6 bases, with 5 bases left in between. The CDR3 is made up of 11 amino acids. CDR1 MGHRA and CDR2 YSYEKL come from the germline V gene. CDR3 bases: TGCGCCAGCAGCCAAAGCGGCGAGCAGTACTTC. Encoded protein: CASSQSGEQYF.

J is TRBJ1-4 and V is TRBV28; no reliable D call. CDR1 is MDHEN, CDR2 SYDVKM, per germline. Trimming stripped 1 base from V and 10 bases from J, with 4 bases between. There are 11 residues in the CDR3. This CDR3 is CASSLSGKLFF. For the CDR3, the DNA is TGTGCCAGCAGTTTATCAGGAAAACTGTTTTTT.

CDR3 DNA: TGTGCCACGGGTGGGCAGTTCCAGGGACAGCCCCAGCATTTT. It translates to CATGGQFQGQPQHF. This chain links TRBV10-3 with TRBJ1-5; D may be TRBD1 (5 bases). With 10 bases removed from V and 7 bases from J, the gap between germline ends came to 20 bases. Germline V gene data show CDR1 as ENHRY and CDR2 as SYGVKD. The CDR3 length is 14 residues.

The chain carries TRBV19 and TRBJ1-3, with 8 bases matching TRBD1. The V gene's germline CDR1 is LNHDA and CDR2 SQIVND (reference sequence). V was clipped by 6 bases and J by 2 bases; unmatched bases: 3. This CDR3 region has 14 residues. The CDR3 nucleotides read TGTGCCAGTAGCTTGACAGGGGCTGGAAACACCATATATTTT. It specifies CASSLTGAGNTIYF.

This chain links TRBV5-8 with TRBJ2-7; 7 nucleotides line up with TRBD1. The V gene end was trimmed by 4 bases and the J gene end by 3 bases; junction bases not matched to a gene: 4. The CDR3 has 13 amino acids. Germline V lookup: CDR1 SGHTS, CDR2 YDEGEE. CDR3 sequence (DNA): TGTGCCAGCAGCCTCGACAGGGACTACGAGCAGTACTTC. The encoded protein is CASSLDRDYEQYF.

The chain couples TRBV28 to TRBJ2-7; D possibly corresponds to TRBD1 (6 bases). Germline assignment: CDR1 MDHEN and CDR2 SYDVKM. V dropped 6 bases and J dropped 1 base, with 22 bases sitting between them. The CDR3 runs 17 residues. Here the CDR3 reads CASRPGHLNWASYEQYF. The DNA for the CDR3 is TGTGCCAGCAGACCGGGACACCTCAATTGGGCGTCCTACGAGCAGTACTTC.

The chain carries TRBV7-9 and TRBJ1-2, with 9 nucleotides matching TRBD1. Unmatched junction bases numbered 8, after V lost 5 bases and J lost 4 bases. This CDR3 comprises 15 residues. Germline-derived CDR1 and CDR2 are SEHNR and FQNEAQ (reference sequence). As DNA, the CDR3 is TGTGCCAGCAGCCAATCCAGGACAGGGGCCTATGGCTACACCTTC. Translated, it gives CASSQSRTGAYGYTF.

This chain uses TRBV28 with TRBJ2-1, with 9 bases fitting TRBD2. The J segment lost 3 bases and the V segment lost 10 bases, leaving 4 bases of the junction unmatched. Germline assignment: CDR1 MDHEN and CDR2 SYDVKM. CDR3 size: 13 residues. For the CDR3, the DNA is TGTGCCAATGGACTAGCGAACTACAATGAGCAGTTCTTC. Protein: CANGLANYNEQFF.

Concerning this clone: Other DNA sequences in this sample translate to the same CDR3. The chain has TRBV9 and TRBJ1-1; D call uncertain. V dropped 0 bases and J dropped 0 bases, with 3 bases sitting between them. The CDR3 is made up of 13 amino acids. Germline CDR1 and CDR2: SGDLS and YYNGEE. CDR3 nucleotide sequence: TGTGCCAGCAGCGTAGCTGTGAACACTGAAGCTTTCTTT. This encodes CASSVAVNTEAFF. Together with reference TRBV9 and TRBJ1-1, the CDR3 gives the full variable domain: DSGVTQTPKHLITATGQRVTLRCSPRSGDLSVYWYQQSLDQGLQFLIQYYNGEERAKGNILERFSAQQFPDLHSELNLSSLELGDSALYFCASSVAVNTEAFFGQGTRLTVV.

The chain couples TRBV6-5 to TRBJ2-5, with 7 positions matching TRBD2. The CDR3 covers 15 residues. CDR1 MNHEY and CDR2 SVGAGI come from the germline V gene. The ends lost 4 bases at V and 4 bases at J; junction bases unmatched: 9. The CDR3 sequence is CASSSRGGVVETQYF. CDR3 DNA: TGTGCCAGCAGTTCAAGGGGAGGGGTTGTAGAGACCCAGTACTTC.